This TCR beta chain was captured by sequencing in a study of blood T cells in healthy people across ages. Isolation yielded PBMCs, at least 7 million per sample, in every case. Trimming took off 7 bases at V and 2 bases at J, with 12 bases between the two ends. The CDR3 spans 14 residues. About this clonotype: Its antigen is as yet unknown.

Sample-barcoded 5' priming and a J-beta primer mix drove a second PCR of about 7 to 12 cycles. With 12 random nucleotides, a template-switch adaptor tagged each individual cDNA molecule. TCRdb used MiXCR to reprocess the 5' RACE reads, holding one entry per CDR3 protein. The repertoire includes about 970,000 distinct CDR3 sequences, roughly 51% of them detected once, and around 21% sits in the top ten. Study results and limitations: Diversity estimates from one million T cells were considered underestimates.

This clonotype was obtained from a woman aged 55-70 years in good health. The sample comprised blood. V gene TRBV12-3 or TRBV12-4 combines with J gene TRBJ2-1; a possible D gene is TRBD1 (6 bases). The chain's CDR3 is CASNLRGTYNEQFF. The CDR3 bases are TGTGCCAGCAACCTAAGGGGGACCTACAATGAGCAGTTCTTC.